The sequence of this T cell receptor beta chain was determined in a study of cytotoxic CD8 clonotypes in ibrutinib-treated CLL. Overall study: The patient breakdown showed ten to eleven relapsed/refractory and about 16 treatment-naive cases, with under 18 IGHV unmutated. A mean of around 260,000 productive templates and tens of thousands of productive rearrangements was obtained per sample. The study's findings and limits: Clonality correlated strongly with circulating CD8+ T cells and exceeded age-matched healthy donors at baseline. Clonality increased with ibrutinib response but returned toward baseline at progression.

A remark on this clone: Antigen specificity is unknown.

TCRdb keeps only in-frame clones here, not all; method: immunoSEQ multiplex PCR. The profile shows roughly 180,000 clones, around 72% of them singletons. The sequences come from PBMCs, collected after 24 months of ibrutinib treatment. This sequence was found in a human donor with chronic lymphocytic leukemia.

The CDR3 nucleotides are TGTGCCAGCAGTATCGCAGCAGATGAGCAGTTCTTC. Its protein is CASSIAADEQFF. The gene calls are TRBV6-1 and TRBJ2-1; D not certain. Looked up from germline, CDR1 is MNHNS and CDR2 is SASEGT. V shed 5 bases and J shed 8 bases, with 10 bases lying between them. CDR3 length: 12 residues.